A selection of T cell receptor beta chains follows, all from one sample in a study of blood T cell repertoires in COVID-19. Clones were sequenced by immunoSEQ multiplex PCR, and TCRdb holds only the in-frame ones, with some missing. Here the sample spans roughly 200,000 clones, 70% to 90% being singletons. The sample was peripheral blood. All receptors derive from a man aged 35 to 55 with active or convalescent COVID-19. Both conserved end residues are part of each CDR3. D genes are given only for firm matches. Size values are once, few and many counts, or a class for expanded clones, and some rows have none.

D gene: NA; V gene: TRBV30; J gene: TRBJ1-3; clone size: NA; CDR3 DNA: TGTGCCTGGGACAAAGGAAACACCATATATTTT; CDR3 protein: CAWDKGNTIYF
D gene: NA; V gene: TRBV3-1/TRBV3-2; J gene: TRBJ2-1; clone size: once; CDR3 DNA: TGTGCCAGCAGCCAAGATGGCGGTAACTACAATGAGCAGTTCTTC; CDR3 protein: CASSQDGGNYNEQFF
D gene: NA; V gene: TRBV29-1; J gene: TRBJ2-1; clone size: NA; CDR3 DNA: TGCAGCGTTGAGGACTGGGAATCCTACAATGAGCAGTTCTTC; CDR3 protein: CSVEDWESYNEQFF
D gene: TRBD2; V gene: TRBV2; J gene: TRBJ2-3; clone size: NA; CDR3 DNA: TGTGCCAGCAGGACGGGCGGGGGGGCCCCTGTGAATACGCAGTATTTT; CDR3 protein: CASRTGGGAPVNTQYF
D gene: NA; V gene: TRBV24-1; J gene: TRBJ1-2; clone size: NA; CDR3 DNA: TGTGCCACCAGTTCAGATTCTAACTATGGCTACACCTTC; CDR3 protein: CATSSDSNYGYTF
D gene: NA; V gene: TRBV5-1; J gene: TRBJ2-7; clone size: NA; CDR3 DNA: TGCGCCAGCAGCTTGGCCTTGGGCGGGAACGAGCAGTACTTC; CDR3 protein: CASSLALGGNEQYF
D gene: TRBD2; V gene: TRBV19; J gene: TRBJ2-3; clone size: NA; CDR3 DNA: TGTGCCAGTAGTCCCGGAGCGGGAGGTTCAGATACGCAGTATTTT; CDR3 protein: CASSPGAGGSDTQYF
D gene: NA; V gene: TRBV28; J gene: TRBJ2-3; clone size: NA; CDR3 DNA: TGTGCCAGCAGTTCAAGGAGGAGAGGCACAGATACGCAGTATTTT; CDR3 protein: CASSSRRRGTDTQYF
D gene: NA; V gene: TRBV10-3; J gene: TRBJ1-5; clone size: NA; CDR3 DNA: TGTGCCATCAGTGAGGAATCCAGCGGTCAGCCCCAGCATTTT; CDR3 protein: CAISEESSGQPQHF
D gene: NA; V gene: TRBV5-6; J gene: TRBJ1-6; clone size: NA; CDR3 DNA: TGTGCCAGCAGCTTGGGGGGCCATAATTCACCCCTCCACTTT; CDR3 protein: CASSLGGHNSPLHF
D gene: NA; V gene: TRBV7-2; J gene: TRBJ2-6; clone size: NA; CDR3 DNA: TGTGCCAGCAGCTTAGTGAGAGCTCACGATGGGGCCAACGTCCTGACTTTC; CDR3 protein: CASSLVRAHDGANVLTF
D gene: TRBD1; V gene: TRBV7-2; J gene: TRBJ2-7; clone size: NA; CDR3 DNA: TGTGCCAGCAGCTTATCCAGGGACAGATACGAGCAGTACTTC; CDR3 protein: CASSLSRDRYEQYF
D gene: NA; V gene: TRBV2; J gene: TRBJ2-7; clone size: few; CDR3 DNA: TGTGCCAGCGTCTCCTGGGCCTTATACGAGCAGTACTTC; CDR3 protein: CASVSWALYEQYF
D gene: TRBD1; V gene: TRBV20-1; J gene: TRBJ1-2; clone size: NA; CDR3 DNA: TGCAGTGCGAGGGACAGCTATGGCTACACCTTC; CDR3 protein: CSARDSYGYTF
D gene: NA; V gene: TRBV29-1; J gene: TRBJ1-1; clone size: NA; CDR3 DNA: TGCAGCGTTGAAGCATCGATCGGAGTTGAAGCTTTCTTT; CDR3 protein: CSVEASIGVEAFF
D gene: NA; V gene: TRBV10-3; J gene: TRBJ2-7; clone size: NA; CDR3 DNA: TGTGCCATCAGCACTCAGGGGTCCTACGAGCAGTACTTC; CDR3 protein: CAISTQGSYEQYF
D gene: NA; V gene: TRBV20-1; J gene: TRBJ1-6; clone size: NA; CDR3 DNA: TGCAGTGCTAGTGGTGACAGCTTTACTTCACCCCTCCACTTT; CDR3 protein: CSASGDSFTSPLHF
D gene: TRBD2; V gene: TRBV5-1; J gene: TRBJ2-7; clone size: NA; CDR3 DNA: TGCGCCAGCAGCTTGGGGCTAGCGGGGGGGTTTGACGAGCAGTACTTC; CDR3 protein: CASSLGLAGGFDEQYF
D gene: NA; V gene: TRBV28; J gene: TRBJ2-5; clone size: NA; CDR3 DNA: TGTGCCAGCAGCCGAATTCGGGAGACCCAGTACTTC; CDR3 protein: CASSRIRETQYF
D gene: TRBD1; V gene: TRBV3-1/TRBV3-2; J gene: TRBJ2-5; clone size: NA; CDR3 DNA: TGTGCCAGCAGCCCGCGGACAGGCCAGCTGGAGACCCAGTACTTC; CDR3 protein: CASSPRTGQLETQYF
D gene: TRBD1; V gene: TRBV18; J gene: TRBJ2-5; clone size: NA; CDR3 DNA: TGTGCCAGCTCACCTCCGACAGGGGTGGAGACCCAGTACTTC; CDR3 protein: CASSPPTGVETQYF
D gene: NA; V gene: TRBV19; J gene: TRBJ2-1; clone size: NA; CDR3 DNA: TGTGCCAGTAGTCCCCCCGGGACACGTTACGCGGGGGTCCACAATGAGCAGTTCTTC; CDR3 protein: CASSPPGTRYAGVHNEQFF
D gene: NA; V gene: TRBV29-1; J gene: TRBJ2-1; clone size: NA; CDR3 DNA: TGCAGCGTTCTCTTACCCCGGAGGTTCGATGAGCAGTTCTTC; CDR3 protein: CSVLLPRRFDEQFF
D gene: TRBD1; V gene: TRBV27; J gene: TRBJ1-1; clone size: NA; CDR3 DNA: TGTGCCAGCGGCCAGGGGGTGAACACTGAAGCTTTCTTT; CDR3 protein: CASGQGVNTEAFF
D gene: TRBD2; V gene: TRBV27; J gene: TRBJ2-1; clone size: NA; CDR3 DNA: TGTGCCAGCAGTTTGATAGCGGGGGGGTCTGCTGAGCAGTTCTTC; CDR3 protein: CASSLIAGGSAEQFF
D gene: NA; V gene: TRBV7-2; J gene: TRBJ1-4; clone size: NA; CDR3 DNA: TGTGCCAGCAGCGCAGGAGGGATAGGAAATGAAAAACTGTTTTTT; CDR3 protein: CASSAGGIGNEKLFF
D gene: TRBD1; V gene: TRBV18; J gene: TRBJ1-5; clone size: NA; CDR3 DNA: TGTGCCAGCTCCCAACAGGGGGATAGCAATCAGCCCCAGCATTTT; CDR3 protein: CASSQQGDSNQPQHF
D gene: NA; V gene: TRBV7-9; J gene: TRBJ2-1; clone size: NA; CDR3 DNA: TGTGCCAGCAGCTTGGGGGGGCCCCTCGCTGACAATGAGCAGTTCTTC; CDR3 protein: CASSLGGPLADNEQFF
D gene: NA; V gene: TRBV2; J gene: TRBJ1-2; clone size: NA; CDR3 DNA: TGTGCCAGCAGTGAAGCGCTTCCGGGTTCGGGTAACTATGGCTACACCTTC; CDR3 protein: CASSEALPGSGNYGYTF
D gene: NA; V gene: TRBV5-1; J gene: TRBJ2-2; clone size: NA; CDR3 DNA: TGCGCCAGCAGCTACCGGGACTCCCAGAACACCGGGGAGCTGTTTTTT; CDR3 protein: CASSYRDSQNTGELFF
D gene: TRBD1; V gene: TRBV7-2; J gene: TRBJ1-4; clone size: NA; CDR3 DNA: TGTGCCAGCAGCCGTGGGAACAGGGGGAGTGAAAAACTGTTTTTT; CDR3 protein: CASSRGNRGSEKLFF
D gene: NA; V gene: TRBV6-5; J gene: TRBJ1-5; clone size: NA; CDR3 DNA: TGTGCCAGCAGTTACCAGGGTTATCAGCCCCAGCATTTT; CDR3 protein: CASSYQGYQPQHF
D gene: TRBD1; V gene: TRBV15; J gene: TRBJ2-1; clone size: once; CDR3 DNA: TGTGCCACCAGCAGAGCCCCAGGTATGCAGGGGGCGAATGAGCAGTTCTTC; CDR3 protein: CATSRAPGMQGANEQFF
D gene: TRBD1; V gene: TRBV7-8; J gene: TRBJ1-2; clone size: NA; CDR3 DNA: TGTGCCAGCAGCGCCGGGACAGCTGGCTACACCTTC; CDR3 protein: CASSAGTAGYTF
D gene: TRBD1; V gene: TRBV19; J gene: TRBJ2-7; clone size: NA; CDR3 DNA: TGTGCCAGTAGAAAGACAGGGACCTACGAGCAGTACTTC; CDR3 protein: CASRKTGTYEQYF
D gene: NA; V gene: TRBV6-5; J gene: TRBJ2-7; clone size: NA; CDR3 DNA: TGTGCCAGCAACGACAGGAGACAATCCTCCTACGAGCAGTACTTC; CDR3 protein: CASNDRRQSSYEQYF
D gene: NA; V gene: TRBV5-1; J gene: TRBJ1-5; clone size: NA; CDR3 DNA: TGCGCCAGCAGCCCGAGTTATAGCAATCAGCCCCAGCATTTT; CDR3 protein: CASSPSYSNQPQHF
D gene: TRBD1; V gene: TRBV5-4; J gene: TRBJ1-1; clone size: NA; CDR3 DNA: TGTGCCAGCAGCTGGGACAGGGGAACCACTGAAGCTTTCTTT; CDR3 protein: CASSWDRGTTEAFF
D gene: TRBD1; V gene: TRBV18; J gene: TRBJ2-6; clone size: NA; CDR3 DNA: TGTGCCAGCTCACCCCTAACAGGGGGCACCGGGGCCAACGTCCTGACTTTC; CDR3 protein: CASSPLTGGTGANVLTF
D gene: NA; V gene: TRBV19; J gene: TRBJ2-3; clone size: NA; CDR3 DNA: TGTGCCAGTACTGATAGCGGATCCACAGATACGCAGTATTTT; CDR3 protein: CASTDSGSTDTQYF
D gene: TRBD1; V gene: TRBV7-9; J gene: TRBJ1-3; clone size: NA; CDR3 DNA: TGTGCCAGCAGCTCGCCTCCGGGACAGGGGAAGAACTCTGGAAACACCATATATTTT; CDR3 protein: CASSSPPGQGKNSGNTIYF
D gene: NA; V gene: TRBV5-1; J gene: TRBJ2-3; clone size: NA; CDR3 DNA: TGCGCCAGCAGCCAATCGGTCACAGATACGCAGTATTTT; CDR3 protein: CASSQSVTDTQYF
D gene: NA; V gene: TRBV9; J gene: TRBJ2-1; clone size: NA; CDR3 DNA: TGTGCCAGCAGCGTCTCTACGGGCTCCTACAATGAGCAGTTCTTC; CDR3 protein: CASSVSTGSYNEQFF
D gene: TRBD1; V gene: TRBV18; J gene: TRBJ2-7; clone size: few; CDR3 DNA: TGTGCCAGCTCACCGACGGACAGGGTGGTTTACGAGCAGTACTTC; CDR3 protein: CASSPTDRVVYEQYF
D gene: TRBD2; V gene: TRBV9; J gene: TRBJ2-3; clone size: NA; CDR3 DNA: TGTGCCAGCAGCGAGCGGGGGAGCACAGATACGCAGTATTTT; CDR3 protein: CASSERGSTDTQYF
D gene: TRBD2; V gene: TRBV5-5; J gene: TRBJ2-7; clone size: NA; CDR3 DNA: TGTGCCAGCAGCTTGGCCCGCGGGGGTTTCGGCTACGAGCAGTACTTC; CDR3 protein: CASSLARGGFGYEQYF
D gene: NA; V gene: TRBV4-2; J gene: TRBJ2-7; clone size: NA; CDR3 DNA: TGTGCCAGCAGCCAAGTCTATGGGTGGGGGCGAGCAACGATCTACGAGCAGTACTTC; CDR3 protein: CASSQVYGWGRATIYEQYF
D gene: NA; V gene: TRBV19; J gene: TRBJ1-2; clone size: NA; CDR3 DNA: TGTGCCAGTAGAGACCCGGACCAGGGAGGCTATGGCTACACCTTC; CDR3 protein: CASRDPDQGGYGYTF
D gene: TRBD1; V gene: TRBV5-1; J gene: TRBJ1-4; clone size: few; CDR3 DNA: TGCGCCAGCAGCTTGACAGGGACTGCGACAGGGGAAAAACTGTTTTTT; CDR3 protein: CASSLTGTATGEKLFF
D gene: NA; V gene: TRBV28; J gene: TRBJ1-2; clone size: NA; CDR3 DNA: TGTGCCAGCAGTCAGGCCTATGGGGGGACGGGGGATTATGGCTACACCTTC; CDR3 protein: CASSQAYGGTGDYGYTF
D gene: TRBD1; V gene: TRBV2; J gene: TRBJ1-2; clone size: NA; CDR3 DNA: TGTGCCAGCGGGACAGAGAGCAAAAACTATGGCTACACCTTC; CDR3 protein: CASGTESKNYGYTF
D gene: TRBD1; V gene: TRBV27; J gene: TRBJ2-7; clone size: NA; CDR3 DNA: TGTGCCAGCAGGTTAACTCCGGGACAGGGGTTCCACGAGCAGTACTTC; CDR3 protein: CASRLTPGQGFHEQYF
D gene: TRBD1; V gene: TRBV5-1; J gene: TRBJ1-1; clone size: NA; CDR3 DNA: TGCGCCAGCAGCGGCAGACAGGGAACGAACACTGAAGCTTTCTTT; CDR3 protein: CASSGRQGTNTEAFF
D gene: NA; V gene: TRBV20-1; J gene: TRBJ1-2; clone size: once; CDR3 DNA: TGCAGTGCTATCCGCGGGGGCTACACCTTC; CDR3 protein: CSAIRGGYTF